The 12 T cell receptor beta chains below come from one sample, sequenced in a study of OX40 agonist ivuxolimab in advanced cancers. Method: immunoSEQ multiplex PCR; TCRdb's copy keeps in-frame clones and lacks some. The table shows 80,000 or so clones, with 90% occurring only once. Sequencing used CD4+ or CD8+ T cells sorted from blood, obtained in a trial of the OX40 agonist ivuxolimab. These receptors originate from an adult with an advanced solid tumor such as melanoma, head and neck, liver or kidney cancer.

The chain combines TRBV19 with TRBJ2-2, with D possibly matching TRBD1 (6 bases). The CDR3 sequence is 14 residues long. V lost 6 bases and J 6 bases, leaving 14 bases between the germline ends. Germline CDR1 is LNHDA and CDR2 is SQIVND (reference sequence). The CDR3 sequence: CASSIQGSAGELFF. DNA of the CDR3: TGTGCCAGTAGCATACAGGGAAGCGCCGGGGAGCTGTTTTTT.

The chain links TRBV28 to TRBJ2-7; no clear D gene. V gave up 6 bases and J gave up 3 bases, with 15 bases separating them. This CDR3 region has 14 residues. Germline V gene lookup returns CDR1 MDHEN and CDR2 SYDVKM. The CDR3 DNA sequence: TGTGCCAGCAGCCTCCCAGGTGCCGACTACGAGCAGTACTTC. Encoded protein: CASSLPGADYEQYF.

J is TRBJ2-7 and V is TRBV27; a possible D gene is TRBD1 (6 bases). CDR1 is MNHEY and CDR2 is SMNVEV in the germline V gene (reference sequence). With 10 bases removed from V and 0 bases from J, the gap between germline ends came to 13 bases. CDR3 length: 13 amino acids. CDR3 DNA sequence: TGTGCCACCCAGGGGCAACCCTCCTACGAGCAGTACTTC. It codes for CATQGQPSYEQYF.

The chain uses TRBV28 and TRBJ1-1; D may be TRBD1 (5 bases). In germline, CDR1 is MDHEN, CDR2 SYDVKM. The CDR3 is 12 amino acids. The ends were cut back, 4 bases at V and 6 bases at J, with 9 bases in the middle. The CDR3 loop is CASSSDISEAFF. CDR3 nucleotide sequence: TGTGCCAGCAGTTCGGACATCTCTGAAGCTTTCTTT. Using reference TRBV28 and TRBJ1-1 for the parts outside the CDR3, the full variable domain is DVKVTQSSRYLVKRTGEKVFLECVQDMDHENMFWYRQDPGLGLRLIYFSYDVKMKEKGDIPEGYSVSREKKERFSLILESASTNQTSMYLCASSSDISEAFFGQGTRLTVV.

The gene calls are TRBV7-9 and TRBJ2-5; D may be TRBD2 (5 bases). The CDR3 covers 16 residues. CDR1 SEHNR and CDR2 FQNEAQ come from the germline V gene (reference sequence). The V end was cut by 5 bases, the J end by 7 bases, with 23 bases between. The CDR3, as DNA: TGTGCCAGCAGCACCCAATTGACTACCCTCCCGGGGACCCAGTACTTC. It is translated as CASSTQLTTLPGTQYF.

The chain couples TRBV7-9 to TRBJ2-5; D gene unclear. Germline lookup yields CDR1 SEHNR and CDR2 FQNEAQ (reference sequence). The CDR3 has 13 residues. V lost 3 bases and J lost 5, with 10 bases in between. The CDR3 sequence: CASSLVDLETQYF. In DNA, the CDR3 is TGTGCCAGCAGCTTGGTAGATTTGGAGACCCAGTACTTC.

The V call is TRBV2, the J call TRBJ2-7; D is possibly TRBD1 (5 bases). V lost 9 bases to trimming and J lost 4 bases, with 10 bases between them. CDR1 is SNHLY and CDR2 is FYNNEI in the germline V gene. The CDR3 extends over 11 amino acids. CDR3 amino acids: CASLQVYEQYF. CDR3 coding DNA: TGTGCCAGTTTACAGGTTTACGAGCAGTACTTC.

J is TRBJ1-1 and V is TRBV6-1; D unclear. This CDR3 is built from 12 residues. V lost 1 base and J lost 10, with 10 bases in between. CDR1 and CDR2 (germline): MNHNS, SASEGT. The CDR3 spells CASSEGRAVAFF. CDR3 nucleotides: TGTGCCAGCAGTGAAGGGCGCGCGGTAGCTTTCTTT.

The chain employs TRBV30 and TRBJ1-1, with a tentative D call TRBD1 (5 bases). Trimming cost V 5 bases and J 1 base, with 14 bases left between them. Germline V gene data show CDR1 as GTSNPN and CDR2 as SVGIG (reference sequence). This CDR3 is 14 amino acids long. The CDR3 spells CAWLGGIKNTEAFF. Written as DNA, the CDR3 is TGTGCCTGGCTGGGGGGAATAAAGAACACTGAAGCTTTCTTT. The whole variable domain, remainder taken from reference TRBV30 and TRBJ1-1, is SQTIHQWPATLVQPVGSPLSLECTVEGTSNPNLYWYRQAAGRGLQLLFYSVGIGQISSEVPQNLSASRPQDRQFILSSKKLLLSDSGFYLCAWLGGIKNTEAFFGQGTRLTVV.

The CDR3 spells CASSPAPGTYYGYTF. CDR3 nucleotide sequence: TGTGCCAGCAGCCCCGCCCCCGGGACCTACTATGGCTACACCTTC. The J gene is TRBJ1-2, the V gene TRBV5-4, with D possibly TRBD1 on 5 matching bases. The V gene's germline CDR1 is SGHNT and CDR2 YYREEE (reference sequence). The CDR3 loop spans 15 amino acids. V was cut by 4 bases and J by 3 bases, with 16 bases left in between.

The chain combines TRBV5-1 with TRBJ2-7; D may correspond to TRBD1 or TRBD2 (5 bases each). The CDR3 is made up of 15 amino acids. Germline lookup yields CDR1 SGHRS and CDR2 YFSETQ. V was shortened by 3 bases and J by 6 bases, with 19 bases between the two germline ends. The CDR3 sequence: CASSSAGTFLLEQYF. In DNA, the CDR3 is TGCGCCAGCAGCTCGGCCGGGACCTTCCTGCTCGAGCAGTACTTC.

The rearrangement joins TRBV29-1 to TRBJ2-7; no clear D. There are 16 residues in the CDR3. Germline CDR1 reads SQVTM; CDR2 reads ANQGSEA. V lost 7 bases and J lost 3, with 25 bases in between. The DNA of the CDR3 is TGCAGCGCCCTCTGGGTCTCATCCCGATGGGTCTACGAGCAGTACTTC. It yields the protein CSALWVSSRWVYEQYF.